This T cell receptor (beta chain) was obtained from a study of CD8+ T cells in alopecia areata. Overall study results and limits: Tissue-resident alphabeta T cells belonging to normal skin likewise get sequenced within scalp specimens. During tofacitinib treatment, many expanded lesional clones remained in scalp and blood.

Details on this clone: What it binds is not known.

Treatment given: oral pan-JAK inhibitor, 5-10 mg twice daily. Isolated RNA was reverse transcribed into cDNA used as the sequencing template. Clones were read by immunoSEQ multiplex PCR, and TCRdb kept only the in-frame ones, dropping some. The data hold about 270,000 clones, with 60% observed a single time. The CDR3 consists of 11 residues. CDR1 and CDR2 (germline): GTSNPN, SVGIG (reference sequence). The V gene end was trimmed by 2 bases and the J gene end by 10 bases; junction bases not matched to a gene: 3. The sequence was obtained from a human donor with alopecia areata. The sequencing here drew on CD4+ T cells sorted from blood, taken at week 52, from a patient treated with tofacitinib. V usage is TRBV30 and J usage is TRBJ1-1; TRBD1 matches at 8 bases. CDR3 in amino acids: CAWSYGTGAFF. The DNA of the CDR3 is TGTGCCTGGAGTTACGGGACAGGAGCTTTCTTT.